The source of this TCR beta chain is a study of response to subunit inactivated influenza vaccine. TCRdb processed the RT-PCR reads anew with MiXCR; each CDR3 protein has one entry. Of 650,000 to 800,000 distinct CDR3 sequences detected, around a sixth appear once; the ten largest clones hold 9.5% to 13%. General study results and limits: It was suggested by the authors that few new T cells are recruited by each seasonal influenza vaccination.

The CDR3 sequence is 15 residues long. Germline V gene sequence: CDR1 SGDLS, CDR2 YYNGEE. V shed 0 bases and J 5 bases; nucleotides not matched to a gene: 6. This clonotype was recorded a few times. What it binds is not known. This clonotype was sampled from a man in his fifties who received an inactivated influenza vaccine. Sequencing used PBMCs from blood, obtained around 5 days after vaccination. The gene calls are TRBV9 and TRBJ2-5; 8 nucleotides agree with TRBD2. DNA of the CDR3: TGTGCCAGCAGCGTAGGAGCGGGAGCGGGGGAGACCCAGTACTTC. This translates into CASSVGAGAGETQYF.